This entry is about one TCR beta chain. The data derive from a study of shared T cell receptors in the human thymus. The assay was immunoSEQ multiplex PCR, and TCRdb's table has in-frame clones only and misses some. The data hold about 660,000 clones, with around nine tenths observed a single time. This sample also belongs to another study, concerning human thymus T cells. From that second work: Healthy Finnish infants undergoing corrective surgery for congenital heart defects provided the donor material. Thymic material originated from resections removed in the course of corrective heart surgery. Overlap was high between thymic repertoires from unrelated individuals, as reported in related research.

This sequence originates from a boy under two years old with a congenital heart defect. Sequencing was carried out using thymocytes.

Here the CDR3 DNA reads TGTGCCAGCAACACTCGACAGATGCATACATACGAGCAGTACTTC. Protein product: CASNTRQMHTYEQYF. This chain links TRBV7-9 with TRBJ2-7, with a tentative D call TRBD1 (5 bases). V lost 7 bases and J 4 bases, leaving 20 bases between the germline ends. Germline loops: CDR1 SEHNR, CDR2 FQNEAQ (reference sequence). The CDR3 has 15 residues. The whole variable domain, filled in from reference TRBV7-9 and TRBJ2-7, reads DTGVSQNPRHKITKRGQNVTFRCDPISEHNRLYWYRQTLGQGPEFLTYFQNEAQLEKSRLLSDRFSAERPKGSFSTLEIQRTEQGDSAMYLCASNTRQMHTYEQYFGPGTRLTVT.